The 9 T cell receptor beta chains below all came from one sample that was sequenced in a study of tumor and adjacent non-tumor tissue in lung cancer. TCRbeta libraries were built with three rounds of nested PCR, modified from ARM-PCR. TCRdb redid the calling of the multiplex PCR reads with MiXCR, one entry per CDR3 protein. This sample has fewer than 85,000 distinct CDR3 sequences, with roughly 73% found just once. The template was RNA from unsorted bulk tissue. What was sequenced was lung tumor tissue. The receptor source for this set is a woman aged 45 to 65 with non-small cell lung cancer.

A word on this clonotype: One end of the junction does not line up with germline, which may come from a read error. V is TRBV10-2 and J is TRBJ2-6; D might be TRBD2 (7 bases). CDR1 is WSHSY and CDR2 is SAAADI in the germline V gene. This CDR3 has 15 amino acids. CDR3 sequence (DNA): TGCGTCAGCAGTGACATTGCTGCGGGGGCCAACGTCCTGGCTTTC. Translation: CVSSDIAAGANVLAF.

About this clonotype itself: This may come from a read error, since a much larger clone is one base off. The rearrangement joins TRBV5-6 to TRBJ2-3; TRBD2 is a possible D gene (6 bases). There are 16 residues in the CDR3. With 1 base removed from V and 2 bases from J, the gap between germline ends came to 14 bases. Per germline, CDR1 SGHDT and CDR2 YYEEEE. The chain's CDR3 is CASSLYRRVLTDTQYF. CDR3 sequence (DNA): TGTGCCAGCAGCTTGTACAGGAGGGTCCTCACAGATACGCAGTATTTT.

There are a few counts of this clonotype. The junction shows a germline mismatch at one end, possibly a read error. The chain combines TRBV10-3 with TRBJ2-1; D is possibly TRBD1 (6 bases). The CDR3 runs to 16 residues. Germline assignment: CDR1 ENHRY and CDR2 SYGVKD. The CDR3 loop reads CAISDPGTSSYNEQFF. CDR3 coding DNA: TGTGCCATCAGTGACCCCGGGACAAGTTCCTACAATGAGCAATTCTTC.

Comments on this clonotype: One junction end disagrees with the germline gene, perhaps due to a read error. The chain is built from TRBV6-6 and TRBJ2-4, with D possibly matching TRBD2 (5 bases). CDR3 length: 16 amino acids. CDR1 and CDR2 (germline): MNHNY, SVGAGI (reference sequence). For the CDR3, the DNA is TGTTCCAGCAGTCCCCCCGGGGATCGGGCCAAAAACATTCAGTACTTC. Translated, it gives CSSSPPGDRAKNIQYF.

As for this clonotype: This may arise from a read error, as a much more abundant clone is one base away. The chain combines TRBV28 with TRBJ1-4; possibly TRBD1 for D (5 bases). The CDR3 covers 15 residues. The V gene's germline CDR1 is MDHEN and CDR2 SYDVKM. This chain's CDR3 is CASSSASQGGEKMFF. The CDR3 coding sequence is TGTGCCAGCAGTTCCGCGAGCCAGGGAGGGGAAAAAATGTTTTTT.

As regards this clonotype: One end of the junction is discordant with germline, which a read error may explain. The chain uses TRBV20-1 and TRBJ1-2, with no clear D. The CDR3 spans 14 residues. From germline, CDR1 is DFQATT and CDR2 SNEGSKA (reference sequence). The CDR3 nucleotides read TGCAGTGCTAGTTCGCTGGAGATGTTCAATGGGTACACCTTC. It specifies CSASSLEMFNGYTF.

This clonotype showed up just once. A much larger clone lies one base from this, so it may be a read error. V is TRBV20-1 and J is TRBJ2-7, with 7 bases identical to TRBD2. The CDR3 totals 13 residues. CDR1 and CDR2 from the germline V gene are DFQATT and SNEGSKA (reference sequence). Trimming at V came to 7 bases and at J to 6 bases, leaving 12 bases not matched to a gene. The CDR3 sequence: CSVWAGEASEQYF. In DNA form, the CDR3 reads TGCAGTGTGTGGGCGGGAGAAGCGTCCGAGCAGTACTTC.

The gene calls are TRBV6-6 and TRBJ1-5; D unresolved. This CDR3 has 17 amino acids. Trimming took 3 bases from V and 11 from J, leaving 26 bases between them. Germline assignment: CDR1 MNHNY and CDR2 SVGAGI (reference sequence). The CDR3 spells CASSYSLRDGKGLTQHF. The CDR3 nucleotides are TGTGCCAGCAGTTATTCGCTGAGGGATGGAAAGGGTTTGACCCAGCATTTT.

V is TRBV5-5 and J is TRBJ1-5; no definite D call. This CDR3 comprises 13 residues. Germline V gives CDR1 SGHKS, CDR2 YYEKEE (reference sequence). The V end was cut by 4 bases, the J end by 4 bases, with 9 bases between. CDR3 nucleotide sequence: TGTGCCAGCAGCGAAACAGCAAATCAGCCCCAGCATTTT. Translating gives CASSETANQPQHF.